This T cell receptor beta chain was captured by sequencing in a study of T cell responses to AZD1222 COVID-19 vaccine (dated by TCRdb to the early 2020s). Study-level background: TCR sequencing was performed for about 250 trial participants, of whom 200 to 220 were given two doses of AZD1222 and 26 were given two doses of MenACWY control vaccine. Trial participants were enrolled by age into subgroups of 18-55, 56-69 and 70-plus years, and 148, 28 and 57 TCR-sequenced participants, respectively, were included in these subgroups. Summary of the overall study and its limitations: Conclusions about previously exposed vaccinees are limited because only six or seven AZD1222 recipients were SARS-CoV-2 seropositive at baseline. Most participants were white British and females outnumbered males, and the authors suggested that clonal diversity may have been underestimated. After two AZD1222 doses, both the breadth and the depth of spike-specific TCRs were significantly higher than at day 0 and than in MenACWY recipients. Epitopes outside the regions mutated in the B.1.351 and B.1.1.7 variants were reportedly recognized by nearly half of the unique spike-specific TCRs. The 56-69-year group was small, and its depth increase did not reach significance, likely because of low power. The whole spike protein was spanned by vaccine-associated CD4 TCRs, and dominant responses were seen in regions 160-218 and 743-854. No day 14 peak-response samples were available, so repertoires were characterized only after the peak T cell response.

As concerns this clone: The target of this receptor is not known. There are no base qualities to consult, and no much larger clone falls within one base.

Interpreted using the paper, the time point label stands for: about 28 days (+/-7) after the second vaccine dose. Because spike-specific TCR depth and breadth did not differ between the two schedules, AZD1222 recipients who got a second dose at roughly 4 weeks were pooled with those who got a second dose at roughly 12 weeks. Samples from vaccinated people were obtained from the UK trials COV001 and COV002, which included a single-blind randomized controlled phase 2/3 trial of AZD1222 (ChAdOx1 nCoV-19) in healthy adults. Trial participant PBMC samples were collected at day 0 and day 28 after the second dose for TCRbeta chain sequencing. The junction shows trimming of 7 bases on V and 4 bases on J, and the gene matches do not reach 6 bases of it. Inclusive of the bounding cysteine and phenylalanine, the CDR3 is 15 residues long. CDR3 DNA only is kept here, 45 bases in frame from base 1. Per the germline V gene, WSHSY is the CDR1 and SAAADI is the CDR2.

The CDR3 regions of human TCRbeta chains were analyzed by immunosequencing. From the authors' description of their analysis: TCRs in the repertoires were matched against a reference library of SARS-CoV-2-specific TCRs that had been generated with the MIRA antigen-specificity platform. Breadth was defined as the fraction of unique TCRs that were SARS-CoV-2-associated, and depth was defined as the fraction of total T cells that were SARS-CoV-2-associated. Using the MIRA data, every spike-specific TCR was mapped to the spike region that the TCR reacted to and assigned to either a CD4 or a CD8 class. Log10-transformed breadth and depth values were compared by one-way ANOVA with Sidak's multiple comparisons tests. Here the immuneACCESS table is served through TCRdb, limited to in-frame sequences with V and J called. Missing clones are a known gap in these copies; in checked studies unresolved V genes cover under half, and the rest lacks a known reason. V, J and clone size are those of that table, while D and trimming were read from the DNA. Across this sample there are roughly 110,000 clones, with about 90% seen only once. Jointly, the top ten make up 4.8% of the sample.

In this chain, TRBV10-2 is recombined with TRBJ2-3; TRBD1 lines up with 12 middle nucleotides. Sample: peripheral blood, taken 28 days after the second AZD1222 dose. The source is an adult who received the AZD1222 COVID-19 vaccine. In nucleotide form, the sequence is TGCGCCAGCAAGAGGGACAGGGGGCACCCAGATACGCAGTATTTT. It translates to CASKRDRGHPDTQYF.